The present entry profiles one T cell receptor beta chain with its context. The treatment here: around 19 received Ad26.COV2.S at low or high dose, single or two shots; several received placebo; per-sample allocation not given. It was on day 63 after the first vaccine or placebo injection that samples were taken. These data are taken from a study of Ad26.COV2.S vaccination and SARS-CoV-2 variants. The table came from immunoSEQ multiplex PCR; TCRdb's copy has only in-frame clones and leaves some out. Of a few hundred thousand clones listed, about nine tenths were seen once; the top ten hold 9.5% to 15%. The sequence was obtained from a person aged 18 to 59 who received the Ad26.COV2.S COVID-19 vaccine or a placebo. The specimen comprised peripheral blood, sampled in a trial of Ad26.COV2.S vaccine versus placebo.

The CDR3 nucleotides are TGTGCCAGCAGACAGAGCTCCTATAATTCACCCCTCCACTTT. This translates into CASRQSSYNSPLHF. V and J are TRBV19 and TRBJ1-6; D may be TRBD1 (5 bases). V lost 9 bases to trimming and J lost 0 bases, with 9 bases between them. CDR1 and CDR2 (germline): LNHDA, SQIVND (reference sequence). The CDR3 consists of 14 residues.